This TCR beta chain was identified in a study of shared clonotypes between healthy human individuals. Repertoires were generated with immunoSEQ multiplex PCR, while TCRdb's copy carries only in-frame clones and drops some. The table records some 2.4 million clones, over 85% of them present only once. Trimming took off 4 bases at V and 0 bases at J, with 10 bases between the two ends. Germline loops: CDR1 SQVTM, CDR2 ANQGSEA. This CDR3 region has 14 residues. This rearrangement joins TRBV29-1 to TRBJ2-1; D possibly corresponds to TRBD1 (5 bases). The clonotype was recovered from a man aged 18 to 29 in good health. Some clones in this sample may be carry-over from other donors' samples. Specimen: naive CD4+ T cells from PBMCs. As to subset: CD45RA+ positively selected. CDR3 sequence: CSVVGRVSYNEQFF. As DNA, the CDR3 is TGCAGCGTTGTGGGCAGGGTCTCCTACAATGAGCAGTTCTTC.